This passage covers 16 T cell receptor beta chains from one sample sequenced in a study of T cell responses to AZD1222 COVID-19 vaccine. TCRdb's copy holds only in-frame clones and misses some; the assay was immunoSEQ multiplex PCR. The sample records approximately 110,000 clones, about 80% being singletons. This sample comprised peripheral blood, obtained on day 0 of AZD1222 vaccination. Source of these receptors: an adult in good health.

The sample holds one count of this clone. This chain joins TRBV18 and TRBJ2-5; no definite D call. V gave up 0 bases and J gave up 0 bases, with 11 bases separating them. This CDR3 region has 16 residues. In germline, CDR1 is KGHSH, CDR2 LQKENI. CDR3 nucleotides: TGTGCCAGCTCACCACCTCTGGGCGGAAACCAAGAGACCCAGTACTTC. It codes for CASSPPLGGNQETQYF.

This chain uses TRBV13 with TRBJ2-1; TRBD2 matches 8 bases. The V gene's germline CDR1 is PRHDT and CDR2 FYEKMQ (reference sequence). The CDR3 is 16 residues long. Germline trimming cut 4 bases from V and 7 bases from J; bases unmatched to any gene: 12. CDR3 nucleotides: TGTGCCAGCAGCTCCGGGGGCAGCGGGAGAAGGAATGAGCAGTTCTTC. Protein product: CASSSGGSGRRNEQFF.

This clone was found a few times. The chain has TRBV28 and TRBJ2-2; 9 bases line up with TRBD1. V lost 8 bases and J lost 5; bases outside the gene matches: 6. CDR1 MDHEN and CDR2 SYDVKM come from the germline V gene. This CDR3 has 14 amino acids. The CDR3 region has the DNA TGTGCCAGCGCCTCCGGGACAGGGACCGGGGAGCTGTTTTTT. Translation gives CASASGTGTGELFF.

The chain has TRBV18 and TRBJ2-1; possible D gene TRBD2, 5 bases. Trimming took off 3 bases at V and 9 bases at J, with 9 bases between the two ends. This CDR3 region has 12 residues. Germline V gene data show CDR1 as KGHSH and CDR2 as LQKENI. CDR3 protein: CASSPEGSEQFF. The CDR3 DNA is TGTGCCAGCTCACCCGAGGGTTCTGAGCAGTTCTTC.

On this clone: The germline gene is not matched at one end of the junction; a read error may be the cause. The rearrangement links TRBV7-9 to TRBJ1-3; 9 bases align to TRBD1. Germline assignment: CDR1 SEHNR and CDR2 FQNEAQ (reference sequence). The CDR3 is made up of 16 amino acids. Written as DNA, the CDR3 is TGTGCCAGCAGCCTAGCCGGGACAGGGCCAGGAAACACCATATATTTT. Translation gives CASSLAGTGPGNTIYF.

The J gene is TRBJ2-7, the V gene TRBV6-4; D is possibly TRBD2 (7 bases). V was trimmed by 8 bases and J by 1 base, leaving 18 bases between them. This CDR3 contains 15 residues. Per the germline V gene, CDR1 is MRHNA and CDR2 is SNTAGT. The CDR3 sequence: CASGGRRGLSYEQYF. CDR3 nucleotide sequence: TGTGCCAGCGGCGGCCGGCGGGGGCTATCCTACGAGCAGTACTTC.

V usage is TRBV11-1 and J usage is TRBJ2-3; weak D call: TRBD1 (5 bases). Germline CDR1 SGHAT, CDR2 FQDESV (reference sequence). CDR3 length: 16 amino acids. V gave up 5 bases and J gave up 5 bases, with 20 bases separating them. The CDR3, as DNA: TGTGCCAGCAGCCCCCCCCCGCGTCGCCAGGGAGATACGCAGTATTTT. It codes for CASSPPPRRQGDTQYF.

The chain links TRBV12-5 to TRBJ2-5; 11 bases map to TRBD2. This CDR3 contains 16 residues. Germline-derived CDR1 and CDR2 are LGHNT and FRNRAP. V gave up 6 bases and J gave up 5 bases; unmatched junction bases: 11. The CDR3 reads CASGRGTSGLEETQYF. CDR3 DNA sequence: TGTGCTAGTGGGAGAGGGACTAGCGGACTCGAGGAGACCCAGTACTTC.

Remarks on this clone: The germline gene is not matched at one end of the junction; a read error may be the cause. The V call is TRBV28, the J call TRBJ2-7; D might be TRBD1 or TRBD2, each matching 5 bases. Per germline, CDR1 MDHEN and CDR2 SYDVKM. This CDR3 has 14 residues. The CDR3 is CASTLGTGSYEQYF. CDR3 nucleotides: TGTGCCAGCACTTTAGGGACGGGTTCCTACGAGCAGTACTTC.

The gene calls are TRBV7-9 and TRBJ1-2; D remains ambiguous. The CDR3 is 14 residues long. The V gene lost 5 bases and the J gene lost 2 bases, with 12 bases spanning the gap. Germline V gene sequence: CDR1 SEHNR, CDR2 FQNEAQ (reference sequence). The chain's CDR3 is CASSPEAGNYGYTF. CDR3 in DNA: TGTGCCAGCAGCCCCGAGGCGGGAAACTATGGCTACACCTTC.

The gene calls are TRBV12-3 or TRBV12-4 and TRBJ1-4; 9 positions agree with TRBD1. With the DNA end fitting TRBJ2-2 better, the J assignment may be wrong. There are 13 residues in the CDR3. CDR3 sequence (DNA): TGTGCCAGCAGACAGGGGGCTAACCCGGAGCTGTTTTTT. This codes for CASRQGANPELFF.

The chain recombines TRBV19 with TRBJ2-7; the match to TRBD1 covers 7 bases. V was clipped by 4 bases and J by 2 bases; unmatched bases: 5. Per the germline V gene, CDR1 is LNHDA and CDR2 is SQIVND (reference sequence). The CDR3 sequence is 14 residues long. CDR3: CASSRRGQPYEQYF. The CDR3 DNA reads TGTGCCAGTAGTAGACGGGGACAGCCCTACGAGCAGTACTTC.

The CDR3 bases are TGTGCCAGCAGCTCCACCGGAGGGGGCTACGAGCAGTACTTC. Amino acids: CASSSTGGGYEQYF. This chain uses TRBV11-3 with TRBJ2-7; D may be TRBD1 or TRBD2 (6 bases each). Trimming left V 4 bases short and J 3 bases short, with 13 bases between. This CDR3 has 14 amino acids. CDR1 and CDR2 (germline): SGHNT, YENEEA.

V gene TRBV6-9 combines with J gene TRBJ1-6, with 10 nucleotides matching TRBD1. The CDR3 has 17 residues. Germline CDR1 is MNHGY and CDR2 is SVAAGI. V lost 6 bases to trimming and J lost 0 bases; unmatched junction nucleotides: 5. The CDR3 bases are TGTGCCAGCAGCCCACGACAGGGGGCCTCCTATAATTCACCCCTCCACTTT. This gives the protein CASSPRQGASYNSPLHF.

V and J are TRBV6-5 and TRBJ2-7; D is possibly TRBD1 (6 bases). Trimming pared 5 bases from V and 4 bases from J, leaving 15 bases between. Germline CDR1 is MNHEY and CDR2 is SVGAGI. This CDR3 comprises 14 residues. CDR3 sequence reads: CASSPRLGAYEQYF. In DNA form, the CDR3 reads TGTGCCAGCAGTCCCCGACTGGGGGCTTACGAGCAGTACTTC.

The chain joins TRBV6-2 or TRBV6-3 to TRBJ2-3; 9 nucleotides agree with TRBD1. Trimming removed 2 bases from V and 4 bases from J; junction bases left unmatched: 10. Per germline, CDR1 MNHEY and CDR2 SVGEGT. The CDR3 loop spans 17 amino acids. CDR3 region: CASSYTRQGVDPDTQYF. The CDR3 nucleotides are TGTGCCAGCAGTTACACCCGACAGGGGGTCGATCCAGATACGCAGTATTTT.